This T cell receptor (beta chain) was found in a study of shared clonotypes between healthy human individuals. Naive CD8 cells comprised CD45RO-negative, CCR7-positively selected cells, excluding terminally differentiated effector memory CD45RA+ cells. TCRdb's table, derived via immunoSEQ multiplex PCR, lists solely in-frame clones and lacks some. This table has about 2.2 million clones, roughly 91% appearing once. This clone was seen just once. Trimming shortened V by 2 bases and J by 7 bases, and 11 bases separated the two germline ends. The CDR3 runs to 13 residues. Germline V gives CDR1 MDHEN, CDR2 SYDVKM.

Sequenced material: naive CD8+ T cells from PBMCs. This chain uses TRBV28 with TRBJ1-2, with TRBD1 as a possible D gene (6 bases). The TCR sequence derives from a young man in good health. Some clones in this sample may be carry-over from other donors' samples. In nucleotides, the CDR3 is TGTGCCAGCAGTTTACCGGGACAATCTGGCTACACCTTC. This codes for CASSLPGQSGYTF.